This TCR beta chain was identified during a study of shared clonotypes between healthy human individuals. The CDR3 loop spans 14 amino acids. Germline V gives CDR1 SQVTM, CDR2 ANQGSEA. Trimming removed 1 base at V and 2 bases at J, with 11 bases between. Overall study results and limits: Between a handful of donors, naive CD4 clonotypes were shared at a level of about 5%. Among donors, clonotype sharing was expected to be affected by sequencing depth.

Method: immunoSEQ multiplex PCR; TCRdb's copy keeps in-frame clones and lacks some. In the table there are 900,000 to 1,200,000 clones, 70% to 80% of which are singletons. Details on this clone: Its target is unknown. In the same sample, other DNA sequences code for this CDR3.

Sequences were obtained from memory CD4+ T cells from PBMCs. Stated subset: CD45RA-negative fraction. The receptor was derived from a man aged 18-30 years in good health. Some clones in this sample may be carry-over from other donors' samples. J is TRBJ1-2 and V is TRBV29-1, with D perhaps TRBD1 (5 bases). The CDR3 bases are TGCAGCGTTGAAGGAAGGGGCTCCAACTATGGCTACACCTTC. Translating gives CSVEGRGSNYGYTF. Complete variable domain (other parts from reference TRBV29-1 and TRBJ1-2): SAVISQKPSRDICQRGTSLTIQCQVDSQVTMMFWYRQQPGQSLTLIATANQGSEATYESGFVIDKFPISRPNLTFSTLTVSNMSPEDSSIYLCSVEGRGSNYGYTFGSGTRLTVV.